This is a list of T cell receptor beta chains from one sample in a study of blood T cell repertoires in COVID-19. The assay was immunoSEQ multiplex PCR, and TCRdb's table has in-frame clones only and misses some. The data hold around 280,000 clones, with approximately 88% observed a single time. Sequences were obtained from PBMCs or T cells enriched from blood (not recorded which). The receptors come from a woman between 35 and 50 years old who had recovered from COVID-19. The CDR3 runs from the conserved cysteine through the conserved F or W.

j_gene,v_gene,CDR3aa
TRBJ2-1,TRBV30,CAWSVTGTRRYIEQFF
TRBJ1-3,TRBV28,CASSLWRLTSGNTIYF
TRBJ2-7,TRBV28,CASRDFFSYEQYF
TRBJ2-3,TRBV18,CASSPRQGDDTQYF
TRBJ2-1,TRBV28,CASSSRLAASYNEQFF
TRBJ1-2,TRBV13,CASSLSGAYGYTF
TRBJ1-3,TRBV28,CATMTGQPRNTIYF
TRBJ2-7,TRBV7-2,CASSPTWVAATYEQYF
TRBJ1-3,TRBV5-1,CASSWGTGKGSGNTIYF
TRBJ1-2,TRBV18,CASSLGQENYGYTF
TRBJ2-1,TRBV28,CASSSTIAGSYNEQFF
TRBJ2-1,TRBV4-2,CASSQIAGATYNEQFF
TRBJ1-2,TRBV7-9,CASSLGARVGGSYTF
TRBJ1-2,TRBV6-5,CASSYYRDNGYTF
TRBJ1-6,TRBV2,CASSRTGSNNSPLHF
TRBJ2-5,TRBV19,CASSPGLGTDQETQYF
TRBJ2-7,TRBV9,CASSPGGGLSYEQYF
TRBJ2-1,TRBV28,CASSSPGTSGRNEQFF
TRBJ2-6,TRBV19,CASSMGQGRTGANVLTF
TRBJ2-1,TRBV5-1,CASSLRATGSYNEQFF
TRBJ2-1,TRBV7-2,CASRNLAGDEQFF
TRBJ2-3,TRBV20-1,CSASPRGRAGDTQYF
TRBJ2-1,TRBV11-3,CASSPPRGRGHNEQFF
TRBJ2-5,TRBV7-9,CASTKELQETQYF
TRBJ2-7,TRBV6-5,CASSPDRAGSHEQYF
TRBJ2-6,TRBV5-1,CASSSYSSGANVLTF
TRBJ2-3,TRBV11-2,CASSLPRAPDTQYF
TRBJ2-5,TRBV27,CASSSLAGRSTATQYF
TRBJ2-5,TRBV11-2,CASSLVLAQETQYF
TRBJ2-1,TRBV28,CASGSAGRGYNEQFF
TRBJ2-7,TRBV4-2,CASSQQLAGTYEQYF
TRBJ2-5,TRBV6-5,CASSGGQDQETQYF
TRBJ2-5,TRBV4-3,CASSQEGSTGEETQYF
TRBJ1-2,TRBV6-5,CASSLTGANGYTF
TRBJ2-5,TRBV6-2/TRBV6-3,CASSFGWNQETQYF
TRBJ1-5,TRBV7-8,CASSPGDSSQPQHF
TRBJ2-2,TRBV25-1,CASSDLGGASNTGELFF
TRBJ1-1,TRBV5-1,CASSSDQASRMNTEAFF
TRBJ1-1,TRBV4-3,CASSPSLQGYEAFF
TRBJ2-7,TRBV4-1,CASSQFPGQGGYEQYF
TRBJ2-5,TRBV6-5,CASSYRTSGETQYF
TRBJ1-2,TRBV2,CASSGDRGGYTF
TRBJ2-1,TRBV24-1,CATSDDWYNEQFF
TRBJ2-7,TRBV19,CASSILAGGPYEQYF
TRBJ2-5,TRBV28,CASSPARGGFQETQYF
TRBJ1-2,TRBV28,CASSSWGRGYTF
TRBJ1-5,TRBV2,CASTVEGIGNQPQHF
TRBJ2-3,TRBV5-1,CASSPRGLGGTQYF
TRBJ2-2,TRBV7-9,CASSFSRNTGELFF
TRBJ1-2,TRBV28,CASSLWVQGKGYTF
TRBJ1-1,TRBV10-1,CASSLDRGNTEAFF
TRBJ2-2,TRBV30,CAWSGPGQGKLFF
TRBJ1-1,TRBV10-3,CAISESFGQMNTEAFF
TRBJ1-6,TRBV5-8,CASSPGTDLYNSPLHF
TRBJ2-7,TRBV28,CASSFEQGPSYEQYF
TRBJ2-3,TRBV5-1,CASSLGDFREYF
TRBJ2-2,TRBV28,CASDRGLGTGELFF
TRBJ1-5,TRBV13,CASSPGGDQPQHF